These 11 T cell receptor beta chains were sequenced from one sample in a study of blood T cell repertoires in COVID-19. Assay: immunoSEQ multiplex PCR; the TCRdb copy retains only in-frame clones and omits some. The sample has about 350,000 clones, about 90% seen once. Sequenced material: peripheral blood. These receptors were obtained from a woman in her forties or fifties with COVID-19, enrolled during active disease.

Note on this clone: At one end, the junction sequence differs from germline, possibly due to a read error. This sequence joins TRBV7-8 and TRBJ2-3; TRBD2 matches 10 bases. Per the germline V gene, CDR1 is SGHVS and CDR2 is FQNEAQ. The CDR3 is made up of 15 amino acids. The chain's CDR3 is CASTLAGGGTDTQYF. The CDR3 DNA sequence: TGTGCCAGCACCTTAGCGGGAGGAGGCACAGATACGCAGTATTTT. Combining the CDR3 with reference TRBV7-8 and TRBJ2-3 gives the whole variable domain GAGVSQSPRYKVAKRGQDVALRCDPISGHVSLFWYQQALGQGPEFLTYFQNEAQLDKSGLPSDRFFAERPEGSVSTLKIQRTQQEDSAVYLCASTLAGGGTDTQYFGPGTRLTVL.

The V gene is TRBV13, the J gene TRBJ2-1, with D perhaps matching TRBD2 (5 bases). The CDR3 covers 11 residues. The germline V gene has CDR1 PRHDT and CDR2 FYEKMQ (reference sequence). V lost 3 bases to trimming and J lost 10 bases, with 7 bases between them. The CDR3 DNA reads TGTGCCAGCAGCTTGCGGGTCGAGCAGTTCTTC. Translation gives CASSLRVEQFF.

This chain uses TRBV3-1 (or the pseudogene TRBV3-2) with TRBJ2-7; 9 bases are shared with TRBD2. CDR1 and CDR2 (germline): LGHDT, YNNKEL (reference sequence). The CDR3 sequence is 16 residues long. V was pared by 1 base and J by 2 bases, with 6 bases of the junction left unmatched. The CDR3 DNA follows: TGTGCCAGCAGCCAAGTCCCTAGCGGGATTACCTACGAGCAGTACTTC. It yields the protein CASSQVPSGITYEQYF.

This clone was seen once. The chain links TRBV2 to TRBJ2-7; TRBD2 agrees at 7 bases. The CDR3 contains 13 residues. V trimming: 7 bases; J trimming: 3 bases; junction bases outside the gene matches: 6. Germline V gene sequence: CDR1 SNHLY, CDR2 FYNNEI. The CDR3 sequence: CASTLREFYEQYF. As DNA, the CDR3 is TGTGCCAGCACCCTGCGGGAGTTCTACGAGCAGTACTTC.

The J gene is TRBJ1-2, the V gene TRBV7-2, with D perhaps TRBD1 (5 bases). The germline V gene encodes CDR1 SGHTA and CDR2 FQGNSA. The V gene lost 1 base and the J gene lost 4 bases, with 10 bases spanning the gap. This CDR3 is built from 14 residues. CDR3 in amino acids: CASSLGQGSYGYTF. The CDR3 DNA reads as TGTGCCAGCAGCTTAGGGCAGGGATCCTATGGCTACACCTTC.

This chain links TRBV11-3 with TRBJ1-1, with TRBD1 matching 9 bases. The V gene end was trimmed by 5 bases and the J gene end by 3 bases; junction bases not matched to a gene: 7. The germline V gene encodes CDR1 SGHNT and CDR2 YENEEA. This CDR3 has 15 residues. CDR3 sequence reads: CASSPQGAGDTEAFF. Here the CDR3 DNA reads TGTGCCAGCAGCCCACAGGGGGCCGGGGACACTGAAGCTTTCTTT.

The gene calls are TRBV10-3 and TRBJ1-2; 8 nucleotides align to TRBD1. The CDR3 length is 15 residues. The ends lost 6 bases at V and 2 bases at J; junction bases unmatched: 8. The V gene's germline CDR1 is ENHRY and CDR2 SYGVKD. DNA of the CDR3: TGTGCCATCAGGGGCGACAGGGGATTCAACTATGGCTACACCTTC. Protein sequence: CAIRGDRGFNYGYTF.

This chain connects TRBV6-1 to TRBJ2-3; the D is unclear. Germline-derived CDR1 and CDR2 are MNHNS and SASEGT. The CDR3 is 15 residues long. Trimming removed 3 bases at V and 0 bases at J, with 10 bases between. The DNA for the CDR3 is TGTGCCAGCAGTGAGGCGACTGTTAGCACAGATACGCAGTATTTT. As protein: CASSEATVSTDTQYF.

This chain connects TRBV7-3 to TRBJ2-3; 11 bases are shared with TRBD1. Germline V gene lookup returns CDR1 SGHTA and CDR2 FQGTGA. The CDR3 is made up of 14 amino acids. J lost 5 bases, V lost 5 bases, and 3 bases had no gene match. DNA of the CDR3: TGTGCCAGCAGCAAGGGACAGGGGGTAGATACGCAGTATTTT. Its translation is CASSKGQGVDTQYF.

This rearrangement joins TRBV6-5 to TRBJ1-6, with 9 nucleotides matching TRBD1. Trimming took 6 bases from V and 7 from J; bases not matched to a gene: 4. There are 14 residues in the CDR3. The germline gives CDR1 MNHEY, CDR2 SVGAGI. The CDR3 sequence: CASRLGQGNSPLHF. The CDR3 coding sequence is TGTGCCAGCAGGCTCGGACAGGGGAATTCACCCCTCCACTTT.

The rearrangement links TRBV5-1 to TRBJ2-4; 12 nucleotides agree with TRBD2. CDR1 is SGHRS and CDR2 is YFSETQ in the germline V gene. The junction had 8 bases not matched to a gene; V was cut back by 3 bases and J by 4 bases. The CDR3 is made up of 17 amino acids. CDR3 sequence (DNA): TGCGCCAGCAGCTCGCGACTAGCGGGGGCCCTTAAAAACATTCAGTACTTC. Translation: CASSSRLAGALKNIQYF.